Sequencing of this T cell receptor (beta chain) was carried out in a study of CD8 T cells in ankylosing spondylitis. Construction of TCR beta libraries was performed using quantitative 5'-RACE with molecular barcodes. TCRdb called the 5' RACE reads again in MiXCR, with one record for every CDR3 protein. The sample has 240,000 or so distinct CDR3 sequences, about 10% seen once; the top ten hold less than 7.5%. This clonotype was seen repeatedly, ten times or more. What it binds is not known. The germline gene is not matched at one end of the junction; a read error may be the cause. Study-level findings and limits: In ankylosing spondylitis patients, matched synovial fluid reportedly showed significant enrichment of disease-linked clones.

This CDR3 has 10 amino acids. The rearrangement uses TRBV12-3 or TRBV12-4 and TRBJ2-5; D not resolved. This sequence originates from a male donor with ankylosing spondylitis or in good health (not recorded which). The sample was blood, either unsorted or a sorted T cell fraction (not recorded which). CDR3 amino acids: CASSFLTLSF. The CDR3 coding sequence is TGTGCCAGCAGTTTTTTGACCTTAAGTTTC.